This T cell receptor (beta chain) was captured by sequencing in a study of human T cells and chemical hapten exposure. Overall study context: Sensitization applied 2% DPC to roughly 2 cm by roughly 2 cm of upper inner arm skin. Read at 6 days, the patch tests placed 0.01% DPC on the upper back.

V dropped 6 bases and J dropped 9 bases, with 21 bases sitting between them. This CDR3 is 14 amino acids long. The germline V gene has CDR1 MNHEY and CDR2 SVGAGI. The sample's time point: patch test 1, 2 weeks after DPC sensitization. The treatment was: therapeutic diphenylcyclopropenone sensitization with weekly scalp DPC. Each donor was an alopecia patient between 18 and 70 years of age who qualified for DPC. Individual cDNA molecules each carried unique molecular identifiers attached by the library. One entry per CDR3 protein results from TCRdb running MiXCR on the RACE reads. This sample has more than 95,000 distinct CDR3 sequences, with 9.5% to 13% found just once. This clonotype was recorded many times.

Sample: whole blood, taken in connection with sensitization to the hapten diphenylcyclopropenone (DPC). This chain joins TRBV6-5 and TRBJ2-7; D ambiguous. This TCR came from a woman in her 50s with alopecia areata. Some clones in this sample may be carry-over from other donors' samples. DNA for the CDR3: TGTGCCAGCAGCCTTGACAACCTCGCCCCGTTGCAGTACTTC. Protein: CASSLDNLAPLQYF.